Listed below are T cell receptor beta chains from one sample, sequenced in a study of spatial heterogeneity in lung cancer. In TCRdb, the 5' RACE reads were re-called with MiXCR into one record per CDR3 protein. The sample lists about 90,000 distinct CDR3 sequences, 7% to 9% occurring once. Source: PBMCs, taken at surgery. Every receptor here comes from a male donor with early-stage non-small cell lung cancer. Both conserved end residues are part of each CDR3. Each record gives: clone size, D gene, J gene, V gene, CDR3 protein, CDR3 DNA. The D gene is left open where the match is weak. Where a row states a size, it is once, few, many or the class of an expanded clone; other rows omit it.

-,TRBD1,TRBJ1-5,TRBV19,CASTLTGEDQPQHF,TGTGCCAGTACCCTGACAGGGGAAGATCAGCCCCAGCATTTT
many,TRBD2,TRBJ2-5,TRBV9,CASSVGASGGNQETQYF,TGTGCCAGCAGCGTAGGGGCTAGCGGGGGGAACCAAGAGACCCAGTACTTC
many,-,TRBJ2-2,TRBV5-1,CASSLLPTGELFF,TGCGCCAGCAGCTTGCTCCCAACCGGGGAGCTGTTTTTT
few,-,TRBJ2-5,TRBV2,CASSEDGETQYF,TGTGCCAGCAGTGAAGATGGGGAGACCCAGTACTTC
few,TRBD1,TRBJ2-3,TRBV2,CASMTGGGTDTQYF,TGTGCCAGCATGACAGGGGGGGGCACAGATACGCAGTATTTT
few,-,TRBJ2-7,TRBV20-1,CSARIIQGNEQYF,TGCAGTGCTAGAATAATACAGGGAAACGAGCAGTACTTC
few,-,TRBJ2-5,TRBV29-1,CSVRLETQYF,TGCAGCGTCCGGTTGGAGACCCAGTACTTC
many,TRBD2,TRBJ2-1,TRBV20-1,CSAADLAGAYYNEQFF,TGCAGTGCTGCGGACCTAGCGGGAGCTTACTACAATGAGCAGTTCTTC
many,-,TRBJ1-4,TRBV19,CASRSGAATNEKLFF,TGTGCCAGTAGGTCCGGGGCTGCAACTAATGAAAAACTGTTTTTT
-,TRBD2,TRBJ2-7,TRBV19,CASSPGGTSGTYEQYF,TGTGCCAGTAGCCCGGGAGGGACTAGCGGCACCTACGAGCAGTACTTC
-,-,TRBJ2-2,TRBV7-2,CASSPDKRANTGELFF,TGTGCCAGCAGCCCAGACAAAAGAGCGAACACCGGGGAGCTGTTTTTT
many,TRBD2,TRBJ2-1,TRBV24-1,CATSDPTSGRNGEQFF,TGTGCCACCAGTGACCCGACTAGCGGGAGGAATGGTGAGCAGTTCTTC
many,TRBD1,TRBJ1-1,TRBV5-4,CASSSGQGNTEAFF,TGTGCCAGCAGCTCAGGACAGGGGAACACTGAAGCTTTCTTT
-,-,TRBJ1-1,TRBV5-1,CASSLDAGGTEAFF,TGCGCCAGCAGCTTGGACGCGGGCGGCACTGAAGCTTTCTTT
many,-,TRBJ2-7,TRBV20-1,CSARDGQRYEQYF,TGCAGTGCTAGGGACGGACAGAGATACGAGCAGTACTTC
many,-,TRBJ2-3,TRBV29-1,CSVEAGRDTQYF,TGCAGCGTTGAGGCCGGACGAGATACGCAGTATTTT
many,TRBD2,TRBJ2-5,TRBV7-2,CASSLGASGPPETQYF,TGTGCCAGCAGCTTAGGAGCTAGCGGACCCCCAGAGACCCAGTACTTC
-,-,TRBJ1-1,TRBV7-9,CASSSPWENTEAFF,TGTGCCAGCAGCTCCCCGTGGGAGAACACTGAAGCTTTCTTT
-,-,TRBJ2-2,TRBV20-1,CSARKSDANTGELFF,TGCAGTGCTAGAAAGTCTGACGCGAACACCGGGGAGCTGTTTTTT
many,-,TRBJ2-4,TRBV20-1,CSARDGTKNIQYF,TGCAGTGCTAGAGATGGTACCAAAAACATTCAGTACTTC
many,TRBD2,TRBJ2-1,TRBV20-1,CSAQGGGRAAYNEQFF,TGCAGTGCTCAGGGGGGCGGGAGGGCCGCCTACAATGAGCAGTTCTTC
many,-,TRBJ2-3,TRBV29-1,CSVTSGPLREQYF,TGCAGCGTCACCTCGGGACCCCTGCGTGAGCAGTATTTT
many,-,TRBJ2-3,TRBV5-1,CASSGDPTDTQYF,TGCGCCAGCAGCGGGGACCCCACAGATACGCAGTATTTT
many,-,TRBJ2-2,TRBV13,CASSLALDRNTGELFF,TGTGCCAGCAGCTTAGCTCTCGACAGGAACACCGGGGAGCTGTTTTTT
medium-sized,-,TRBJ2-7,TRBV2,CASSSQRAWAPYEQYF,TGTGCCAGCAGTTCCCAGCGGGCCTGGGCGCCCTACGAGCAGTACTTC
few,-,TRBJ2-5,TRBV29-1,CSVALETQYF,TGCAGCGTTGCCCTCGAGACCCAGTACTTC
-,-,TRBJ1-1,TRBV9,CASSSRGRDTEAFF,TGTGCCAGCAGCTCCCGAGGGAGGGACACTGAAGCTTTCTTT
many,-,TRBJ2-1,TRBV11-3,CASSSAEAASYNEQFF,TGTGCCAGCAGCTCCGCCGAGGCAGCGAGCTACAATGAGCAGTTCTTC
many,TRBD1,TRBJ2-7,TRBV6-2/TRBV6-3,CASSYSGQGADEQYF,TGTGCCAGCAGTTACTCGGGACAGGGGGCCGACGAGCAGTACTTC
many,TRBD2,TRBJ2-5,TRBV7-6,CASSYPAAGAQETQYF,TGTGCCAGCAGCTATCCTGCAGCGGGAGCCCAAGAGACCCAGTACTTC
few,-,TRBJ2-2,TRBV29-1,CSVGDGQLFF,TGCAGCGTTGGGGACGGGCAGCTGTTTTTT
few,-,TRBJ2-3,TRBV5-1,CASSSGTTDTQYF,TGCGCCAGCAGCTCTGGCACCACAGATACGCAGTATTTT
few,TRBD1,TRBJ2-5,TRBV27,CASSLSTGGNTETQYF,TGTGCCAGCAGTTTATCGACAGGGGGAAATACAGAGACCCAGTACTTC
few,TRBD2,TRBJ2-2,TRBV3-1,CASRSGTSGIRAGELFF,TGTGCCAGCAGGTCCGGGACTAGCGGGATACGGGCCGGGGAGCTGTTTTTT
few,-,TRBJ2-3,TRBV14,CASSQIGGRTDTQYF,TGTGCCAGCAGCCAGATCGGGGGACGCACAGATACGCAGTATTTT
-,-,TRBJ1-6,TRBV29-1,CSVHTGPNSPLHF,TGCAGCGTTCACACAGGCCCGAATTCACCCCTCCACTTT
-,TRBD1,TRBJ2-7,TRBV2,CASDRGYYEQYF,TGTGCCAGCGACAGGGGCTATTACGAGCAGTACTTC
many,TRBD2,TRBJ2-1,TRBV4-1,CASSQGTSGYNEQFF,TGCGCCAGCAGCCAGGGGACTAGCGGATACAATGAGCAGTTCTTC
-,-,TRBJ1-1,TRBV12-3/TRBV12-4,CASSLNSYTEAFF,TGTGCCAGCAGTTTAAACAGTTACACTGAAGCTTTCTTT
many,-,TRBJ2-6,TRBV5-6,CASSSGGANVLTF,TGTGCCAGCAGCTCAGGAGGGGCCAACGTCCTGACTTTC
-,-,TRBJ1-5,TRBV4-2,CASSQEVGGRQPQHF,TGTGCCAGCAGCCAAGAGGTAGGGGGTCGTCAGCCCCAGCATTTT
many,-,TRBJ2-2,TRBV3-1,CASIGAGSGELFF,TGTGCCAGCATAGGGGCGGGTTCCGGGGAGCTGTTTTTT
few,-,TRBJ1-1,TRBV30,CAWSTGLQNTEAFF,TGTGCCTGGAGTACGGGACTTCAGAACACTGAAGCTTTCTTT
many,-,TRBJ1-1,TRBV2,CASSEARGSTEAFF,TGTGCCAGCAGTGAAGCGCGGGGTAGCACTGAAGCTTTCTTT
-,-,TRBJ2-5,TRBV7-2,CASSSTGMSETQYF,TGTGCCAGCAGCTCGACAGGAATGTCAGAGACCCAGTACTTC
few,TRBD2,TRBJ2-2,TRBV7-2,CASRRGGDPGELFF,TGTGCCAGCAGGAGGGGAGGGGACCCCGGGGAGCTGTTTTTT
few,TRBD1,TRBJ1-6,TRBV27,CASSLVGGTASSYNSPLHF,TGTGCCAGCAGCTTGGTGGGGGGGACAGCGAGCTCCTATAATTCACCCCTCCACTTT
many,-,TRBJ2-5,TRBV3-1,CASSQEPRETQYF,TGTGCCAGCAGCCAAGAACCCCGGGAGACCCAGTACTTC
-,-,TRBJ2-1,TRBV5-6,CASSFRRTLGPYNEQFF,TGTGCCAGCAGCTTCAGGCGGACTTTGGGTCCCTACAATGAGCAGTTCTTC